The entry below describes one T cell receptor (beta chain). These data are taken from a study of blood T cell repertoires in COVID-19. Overall study: The United States, Italy and Spain provided the acute and convalescent COVID-19 samples.

Participants' own reports of clinical history determined their cohort assignment. This table comes from immunoSEQ multiplex PCR, and its TCRdb copy is limited to in-frame clones, with some not included. The repertoire holds about 200,000 clones, with roughly nine tenths as singletons. The sample was PBMCs or T cells enriched from blood (not recorded which). The receptor's source is a woman between 18 and 29 years old who had recovered from COVID-19.

The CDR3 DNA is TGTGCCAGTACGACAGGGGCTGGCTACACCTTC. It specifies CASTTGAGYTF. The genes are TRBV19 and TRBJ1-2, with TRBD1 matching over 8 bases. The CDR3 length is 11 residues. J was trimmed by 7 bases and V by 7 bases; bases with no gene match: 2. Germline V CDR1 and CDR2: LNHDA, SQIVND (reference sequence). Variable domain in full (rest from reference TRBV19 and TRBJ1-2): DGGITQSPKYLFRKEGQNVTLSCEQNLNHDAMYWYRQDPGQGLRLIYYSQIVNDFQKGDIAEGYSVSREKKESFPLTVTSAQKNPTAFYLCASTTGAGYTFGSGTRLTVV.